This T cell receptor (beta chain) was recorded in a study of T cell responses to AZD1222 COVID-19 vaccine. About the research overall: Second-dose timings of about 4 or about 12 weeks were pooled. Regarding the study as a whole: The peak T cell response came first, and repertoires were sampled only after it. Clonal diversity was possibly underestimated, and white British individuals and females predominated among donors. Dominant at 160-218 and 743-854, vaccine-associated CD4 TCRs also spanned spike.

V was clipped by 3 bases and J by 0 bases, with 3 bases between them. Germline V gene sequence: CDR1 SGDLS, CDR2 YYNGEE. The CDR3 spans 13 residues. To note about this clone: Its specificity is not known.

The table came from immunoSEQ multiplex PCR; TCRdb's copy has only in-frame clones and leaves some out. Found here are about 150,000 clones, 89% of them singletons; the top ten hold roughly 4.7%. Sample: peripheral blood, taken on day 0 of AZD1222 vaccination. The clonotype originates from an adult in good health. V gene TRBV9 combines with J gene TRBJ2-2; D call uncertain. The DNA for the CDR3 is TGTGCCAGCAGCGCTTCGAACACCGGGGAGCTGTTTTTT. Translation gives CASSASNTGELFF.